This T cell receptor (beta chain) was observed in a study of blood T cells in healthy people across ages. Germline loops: CDR1 SQVTM, CDR2 ANQGSEA. The CDR3 runs 14 residues. V was cut by 5 bases and J by 5 bases, with 17 bases left in between. A second about 7 to 11 cycle PCR used barcoded and J-beta primers. In TCRdb, the 5' RACE reads were re-called with MiXCR into one record per CDR3 protein. The sample contains around 870,000 distinct CDR3 sequences, around 28% of which appear only once. This clonotype has ten or more counts. The draw of peripheral blood yielded about 9.4 milliliters from each donor.

The sequenced sample consisted of blood. The chain has TRBV29-1 and TRBJ2-3; perhaps TRBD2 as D (6 bases). The clonotype was recovered from a woman older than 75 in good health. CDR3 in DNA: TGCAGCGTTATAACAGGTGGGCGGGGAGATACGCAGTATTTT. Translation gives CSVITGGRGDTQYF.